This TCR beta chain was found in a study of Ad26.COV2.S vaccination and SARS-CoV-2 variants. About the study: Donor got 5x10^10 or 1x10^11 viral particles of Ad26.COV2.S. The study, taken as a whole, reports: Reported findings describe substantial breadth in spike-specific CD8+ and CD4+ T cell responses following vaccination. Researchers reported similar non-spike TCR breadth in vaccine and placebo recipients.

Treatment noted: around 19 received Ad26.COV2.S at low or high dose, single or two shots; 5 received placebo; per-sample allocation not given. All samples were drawn on day 63, counting from the first vaccine or placebo injection. The administered vaccine (an Ad26 vector) expressed Wuhan-strain SARS-CoV-2 spike. Profiled with immunoSEQ multiplex PCR; TCRdb holds only in-frame clones, not every one. This table holds about 460,000 clones, about 89% found once. This clone was seen a single time. Its antigen is currently unknown. This material consisted of peripheral blood, taken in a trial of Ad26.COV2.S vaccine versus placebo. The TCR was taken from a person between 18 and 59 years old who received the Ad26.COV2.S COVID-19 vaccine or a placebo.

CDR3 region: CASSPGQGSSYEQYF. DNA for the CDR3: TGTGCCAGCAGCCCAGGACAGGGGAGCTCCTACGAGCAGTACTTC. The V gene is TRBV7-2, the J gene TRBJ2-7, with 9 bases that match TRBD1. The V gene end was trimmed by 5 bases and the J gene end by 0 bases; junction bases not matched to a gene: 5. This CDR3 region has 15 residues. Per germline, CDR1 SGHTA and CDR2 FQGNSA.